This TCR beta chain was recovered during a study of T cell repertoires in cytomegalovirus infection (dated by TCRdb to the late 2010s). At the level of the whole study: The HLA type of each donor mattered for the analysis, because public TCR beta signatures pointed to carriage of CMV infection along with the matching HLA type. Summary of the overall study and its limitations: Carriers of CMV infection plus the relevant HLA type were discriminated by the cumulative frequency of public TCR beta family members in the study cohort and in an independent roughly 340-donor cohort. The ex vivo response was dominated by HLA-C-restricted CMV-specific TCR beta clonotypes, which also provided the single most frequent clonotype in two of eight donors.

The run used an Illumina HiSeq 1500. TCRdb redid the processing of the public reads, applying fastp at Q25 and MiXCR, and retained in-frame beta chains. Under each unique CDR3 protein, matching rows form one entry showing the most common genes and DNA. This sample holds roughly 720,000 distinct CDR3 sequences; under 40% were observed only once. Around 2.8% of the sample lies in the top ten. Remarks on this clonotype: Its antigen target is currently unknown. No per-base quality is available; no much larger clone lies one base away.

V has 1 base trimmed and J has 3 bases trimmed; junction bases matching no gene number 5. Spanning cysteine to phenylalanine, the CDR3 consists of 17 amino acids. CDR3 DNA is the only sequence kept; it has 51 bases, read in frame from the first base. CDR1 and CDR2 (KGHDR, SFDVKD) derive from the germline V gene. The receptor's source is a human donor in good health (CMV status not recorded). Some clones in this sample may be carry-over from other donors' samples. The sequenced sample was PBMCs. The chain is assembled from TRBV24-1 and TRBJ2-2; the junction holds 9 bases that match TRBD1. The sequenced DNA is TGTGCCACCAGTGATTTAGCGGACAGGGGCGACACCGGGGAGCTGTTTTTT. The translation is CATSDLADRGDTGELFF.